This entry lists 14 T cell receptor beta chains sequenced from one sample in a study of T cell responses to AZD1222 COVID-19 vaccine. Libraries were prepared by immunoSEQ multiplex PCR; TCRdb keeps only in-frame clonotypes and omits some of them. The sample yields about 260,000 clones, more than 85% seen once. The specimen comprised peripheral blood, sampled on day 0 of AZD1222 vaccination. These receptors all stem from an adult in good health.

The chain recombines TRBV9 with TRBJ1-2; D is undetermined. Germline-derived CDR1 and CDR2 are SGDLS and YYNGEE. The ends were cut back, 4 bases at V and 1 base at J, with 14 bases in the middle. This CDR3 is 15 amino acids long. CDR3 DNA: TGTGCCAGCAGCCCCCTAGGAACCTATAACTATGGCTACACCTTC. Translation gives CASSPLGTYNYGYTF.

The gene calls are TRBV5-6 and TRBJ2-2; D is undetermined. With 0 bases removed from V and 6 bases from J, the gap between germline ends came to 6 bases. Germline CDR1 SGHDT, CDR2 YYEEEE. The CDR3 covers 13 residues. This chain's CDR3 is CASSLGGPGELFF. DNA of the CDR3: TGTGCCAGCAGCTTGGGGGGTCCCGGGGAGCTGTTTTTT.

DNA for the CDR3: TGTGCCATCAGTGAGTCCTACGGGTCCGGGACTGAAGCTTTCTTT. This encodes CAISESYGSGTEAFF. This chain links TRBV10-3 with TRBJ1-1; no reliable D call. This CDR3 comprises 15 residues. The germline V gene encodes CDR1 ENHRY and CDR2 SYGVKD. Trimming removed 0 bases from V and 5 bases from J, with 13 bases in between.

V usage is TRBV12-3 or TRBV12-4 and J usage is TRBJ2-7; TRBD2 matches at 8 bases. The CDR3 contains 13 residues. V lost 5 bases, J lost 5 bases, and 5 bases stayed unmatched. The CDR3 spells CASSLSGTDEQYF. DNA for the CDR3: TGTGCCAGCAGTCTTAGCGGGACGGACGAGCAGTACTTC.

This chain uses TRBV2 with TRBJ1-4; D not resolved. Deletions cut 8 bases from V and 8 bases from J, with 15 bases between. The germline V gene encodes CDR1 SNHLY and CDR2 FYNNEI. This CDR3 spans 13 amino acids. CDR3 DNA sequence: TGTGCCAGCTTGGGGAGGGATCGCGAAAAACTGTTTTTT. Its translation is CASLGRDREKLFF. The full variable domain, with the rest looked up from reference TRBV2 and TRBJ1-4, is EPEVTQTPSHQVTQMGQEVILRCVPISNHLYFYWYRQILGQKVEFLVSFYNNEISEKSEIFDDQFSVERPDGSNFTLKIRSTKLEDSAMYFCASLGRDREKLFFGSGTQLSVL.

A word on this clone: This sample also contains other DNA sequences that code for the same CDR3. The chain combines TRBV27 with TRBJ2-6, with D hard to call. V was trimmed by 6 bases and J by 2 bases, leaving 8 bases between them. CDR1 MNHEY and CDR2 SMNVEV come from the germline V gene (reference sequence). The CDR3 is 14 residues long. The DNA for the CDR3 is TGTGCCAGCAGCTCAGTGGCTGGGGCCAACGTCCTGACTTTC. Translation gives CASSSVAGANVLTF.

This chain links TRBV4-1 with TRBJ2-1; D is unresolved. The CDR3 has 12 amino acids. Trimming shortened V by 8 bases and J by 5 bases, and 10 bases separated the two germline ends. Germline loops: CDR1 MGHRA, CDR2 YSYEKL. The CDR3 here is CASGPGDNEQFF. The CDR3 nucleotides read TGCGCCAGCGGACCCGGAGACAATGAGCAGTTCTTC.

V gene TRBV7-6 combines with J gene TRBJ1-3, with D perhaps TRBD1 (6 bases). CDR1 and CDR2 (germline): SGHVS, FNYEAQ. The CDR3 is 17 amino acids. Trimming pared 5 bases from V and 2 bases from J, leaving 19 bases between. CDR3 coding DNA: TGTGCCAGCAGCCAGGGGTGGCGGGGGCACGCTGGAAACACCATATATTTT. Translated, it gives CASSQGWRGHAGNTIYF.

This chain links TRBV28 with TRBJ2-1; 10 bases are shared with TRBD2. V lost 5 bases to trimming and J lost 5 bases; unmatched junction nucleotides: 6. Germline loops: CDR1 MDHEN, CDR2 SYDVKM. This CDR3 has 15 residues. The chain's CDR3 is CASSPGLAVNNEQFF. In nucleotides, the CDR3 is TGTGCCAGCAGTCCCGGACTAGCGGTGAACAATGAGCAGTTCTTC.

V gene TRBV3-1 (or the pseudogene TRBV3-2) combines with J gene TRBJ2-3; the match to TRBD1 covers 9 bases. V shed 1 base, J shed 1 base, and the junction held 6 bases outside the gene matches. The CDR3 is 17 amino acids. The germline V gene encodes CDR1 LGHDT and CDR2 YNNKEL (reference sequence). CDR3: CASSQVGRTGGTDTQYF. The CDR3 DNA is TGTGCCAGCAGCCAAGTGGGGAGGACAGGGGGCACAGATACGCAGTATTTT.

Regarding this clone: Germline and junction disagree at one end, which may indicate a read error. This chain uses TRBV4-3 with TRBJ2-7; TRBD2 matches at 8 bases. The CDR3 runs 15 residues. Germline-derived CDR1 and CDR2 are LGHNA and YSLEER. The CDR3: CASSQDGGTSLRQSF. The CDR3 DNA reads as TGCGCCAGCAGCCAAGATGGGGGGACTAGTCTAAGGCAGTCCTTC.

This chain uses TRBV5-1 with TRBJ2-2; the D call may be TRBD1 or TRBD2 (5 bases each). Trimming removed 0 bases at V and 6 bases at J, with 18 bases between. CDR3 length equals 17 residues. Germline V gives CDR1 SGHRS, CDR2 YFSETQ. The CDR3 here is CASSLAGALSASGELFF. DNA of the CDR3: TGCGCCAGCAGCTTGGCCGGGGCGTTAAGCGCTTCCGGGGAGCTGTTTTTT.

The chain recombines TRBV10-3 with TRBJ1-2; D may be TRBD1 (6 bases). The V end lost 7 bases, the J end lost 0 bases, and 18 bases lay between the germline ends. Germline V CDR1 and CDR2: ENHRY, SYGVKD. CDR3 length: 16 amino acids. CDR3 in DNA: TGTGCCATCAAGAGGGACACACCGCTTCCTAACTATGGCTACACCTTC. This sequence encodes CAIKRDTPLPNYGYTF.

The genes are TRBV6-2 or TRBV6-3 and TRBJ2-7; 9 bases fit TRBD2. Trimming at V came to 3 bases and at J to 4 bases, leaving 16 bases not matched to a gene. Germline values: CDR1 MNHEY, CDR2 SVGEGT. The length of the CDR3 is 18 residues. The CDR3 DNA is TGTGCCAGCAGTTATGGTCGACTAGCGGCCAAAGCTTTTTACGAGCAGTACTTC. It encodes CASSYGRLAAKAFYEQYF.